This T cell receptor beta chain was obtained from a study of control samples from healthy donors and cancer patients. There are 17 residues in the CDR3. V was shortened by 0 bases and J by 2 bases, with 14 bases between the two germline ends. Profiled with immunoSEQ multiplex PCR; TCRdb holds only in-frame clones, not every one. This sample carries roughly 80,000 clones, 70% to 90% of them seen once, and the ten largest clones take roughly 5%. This receptor was taken from a woman between 50 and 59 years old in good health. Sequencing was done on a sample of blood. The chain recombines TRBV5-3 with TRBJ2-2; no definite D call. TRBV5-3 is noted as an ORF with a role that remains uncertain. CDR3 residues: CARSLARVRINTGELFF. The CDR3 DNA reads as TGTGCCAGAAGCTTGGCCAGAGTCCGAATAAACACCGGGGAGCTGTTTTTT.